This TCR beta chain was recovered during a study of T-cell reconstitution after alpha-beta-depleted transplantation in children. TCRbeta library construction was performed incorporating unique molecular identifiers. TCRdb passed the PCR reads through MiXCR, listing each CDR3 protein once. The sample includes hundreds of thousands of distinct CDR3 sequences, under 12% of them seen just once. The CDR3 covers 17 residues. Unmatched junction bases numbered 6, after V lost 4 bases and J lost 0 bases. Germline V gives CDR1 MNHNS, CDR2 SASEGT. This clonotype was picked up a small number of times. The material sequenced was PBMCs from the stem cell graft donor, taken from the stem cell graft. This sequence joins TRBV6-1 and TRBJ2-4, with TRBD2 identical over 10 bases. This TCR was recovered from a human donor who donated a stem cell graft to a child with acute myeloid leukemia. In DNA form, the CDR3 reads TGTGCCAGCAGTGGAGTAGCGGGAGGTTTAGCCAAAAACATTCAGTACTTC. It specifies CASSGVAGGLAKNIQYF.